Listed here are 9 T cell receptor beta chains from one sample, sequenced in a study of blood T cells in healthy people across ages. A J-beta primer mix and a sample-barcoded 5' primer were used in a second PCR of about 7 to 11 cycles. TCRdb reanalysed the 5' RACE reads using MiXCR and keeps one entry per CDR3 protein. The sample has 1,300,000 or so distinct CDR3 sequences, approximately 59% seen once. Sequenced input: blood. The receptors were sampled from a man aged 18-30 years in good health.

This clonotype was seen just once. The CDR3 loop is CASSPGRGGPHEQYF. CDR3 in DNA: TGCGCCAGCAGCCCCGGGAGGGGAGGCCCCCACGAGCAGTACTTC. The chain carries TRBV4-1 and TRBJ2-5; 8 nucleotides agree with TRBD2. The J call may be mistaken, given a closer DNA end match to TRBJ2-7. The CDR3 contains 15 residues. Germline CDR1 reads MGHRA; CDR2 reads YSYEKL.

The chain joins TRBV7-2 to TRBJ1-1; the D is unclear. The V end lost 4 bases, the J end lost 1 base, and 10 bases lay between the germline ends. CDR1 is SGHTA, CDR2 FQGNSA, per germline. This CDR3 has 14 amino acids. The CDR3 loop is CASSSTRRNTEAFF. For the CDR3, the DNA is TGTGCCAGCAGCTCAACACGGAGGAACACTGAAGCTTTCTTT.

The V call is TRBV4-2, the J call TRBJ2-4; D remains unclear. The germline V and J ends were trimmed by 4 bases and 6 bases, with 10 bases remaining between them. The CDR3 runs to 13 residues. CDR1 and CDR2 (germline): LGHNA, YNFKEQ. The CDR3 loop reads CASSLLGSNIQYF. The DNA for the CDR3 is TGTGCCAGCAGCCTTTTGGGCTCAAACATTCAGTACTTC.

The chain joins TRBV7-9 to TRBJ1-3; 7 nucleotides align to TRBD1. The V and J ends lost 2 bases and 8 bases, in that order; junction bases with no gene match: 6. This CDR3 is 14 amino acids long. In germline, CDR1 is SEHNR, CDR2 FQNEAQ (reference sequence). In nucleotides, the CDR3 is TGTGCCAGCAGCTTAATCGGACAGGTGGACACCATATATTTT. Protein: CASSLIGQVDTIYF.

Only a few counts were recorded for this clonotype. The chain couples TRBV7-9 to TRBJ1-1; TRBD1 matches 9 bases. The germline V gene encodes CDR1 SEHNR and CDR2 FQNEAQ (reference sequence). The CDR3 length is 17 residues. Losses at the gene ends were 2 bases for V and 0 bases for J; bases not matched to a gene: 7. CDR3: CASSLFEGTGLNTEAFF. In DNA, the CDR3 is TGTGCCAGCAGCTTATTTGAGGGGACAGGGCTGAACACTGAAGCTTTCTTT.

This clonotype has at least ten counts. A junction boundary mismatches the germline segment, possibly from a read error. The rearrangement joins TRBV5-1 to TRBJ2-5; a possible D gene is TRBD2 (6 bases). CDR1 is SGHRS and CDR2 is YFSETQ in the germline V gene. The CDR3 has 14 residues. CDR3 sequence: CASSLLGGQETQYF. The CDR3 nucleotides are TGTGCCAGCAGTTTATTGGGGGGCCAAGAGACCCAGTACTTC. Full variable domain (remainder filled in from reference TRBV5-1 and TRBJ2-5): KAGVTQTPRYLIKTRGQQVTLSCSPISGHRSVSWYQQTPGQGLQFLFEYFSETQRNKGNFPGRFSGRQFSNSRSEMNVSTLELGDSALYLCASSLLGGQETQYFGPGTRLLVL.

The genes are TRBV29-1 and TRBJ2-1; 8 bases are shared with TRBD1. Germline V gives CDR1 SQVTM, CDR2 ANQGSEA. This CDR3 is 13 amino acids long. The V segment lost 6 bases and the J segment 3 bases; nucleotides outside the gene matches: 4. CDR3 in DNA: TGCAGCGTAACTACAGGGGGCTACAATGAGCAGTTCTTC. It translates to CSVTTGGYNEQFF.

The chain is built from TRBV6-5 and TRBJ2-1; 11 bases match TRBD2. V lost 3 bases to trimming and J lost 8 bases; unmatched junction nucleotides: 6. CDR1 and CDR2 from the germline V gene are MNHEY and SVGAGI. The CDR3 contains 15 residues. The CDR3 here is CASSYTTSGRDEQFF. The CDR3 DNA follows: TGTGCCAGCAGTTATACTACTAGCGGGAGAGATGAGCAGTTCTTC.

This sequence joins TRBV2 and TRBJ1-2; D gene uncertain. Trimming pared 7 bases from V and 4 bases from J, leaving 10 bases between. Germline assignment: CDR1 SNHLY and CDR2 FYNNEI. This CDR3 has 12 residues. The CDR3 loop reads CASNSGTYGYTF. In nucleotides, the CDR3 is TGTGCCAGCAATTCCGGAACCTATGGCTACACCTTC.